The 14 T cell receptor beta chains below all came from one sample that was sequenced in a study of T-cell memory formation after mild COVID-19 (dated by TCRdb to the early 2020s). Library creation used 5' RACE. The data were produced on an Illumina NovaSeq 6000. TCRdb's own reprocessing of the public reads used fastp at Q25 and MiXCR and kept productive beta chains. When rows share a CDR3 protein, they turn into one entry using the most common DNA and genes. Recorded for this sample are under 450,000 distinct CDR3 sequences; about 22% of them occurred a single time. 13% of the sample lies in the top ten. The source material was PBMCs or a T cell subset sorted from them (not recorded which). The receptors were gathered from an adult woman who had mild COVID-19 (a few samples of this study predate the infection). The sample titles of this study are shuffled in the database, so cell type and time point are left out; the donor was told from shared clones.

In this sample, this clonotype turned up a few times. This rearrangement joins TRBV20-1 to TRBJ2-3; 15 nucleotides line up with TRBD2. J lost 5 bases, V lost 0 bases, and 9 bases had no gene match. The V gene's germline CDR1 is DFQATT and CDR2 SNEGSKA (reference sequence). This CDR3 is built from 18 residues. This chain's CDR3 is CSAREPTGTSGGLDTQYF. CDR3 coding DNA: TGCAGTGCTAGAGAACCTACCGGGACTAGCGGGGGGTTAGATACGCAGTATTTT.

The V and J genes are TRBV6-6 and TRBJ1-4; 9 bases are a match to TRBD1. CDR3 length: 19 residues. Germline values: CDR1 MNHNY, CDR2 SVGAGI (reference sequence). Losses at the gene ends were 4 bases for V and 0 bases for J; bases not matched to a gene: 12. The CDR3 region is CASSLRDRVIGATNEKLFF. CDR3 nucleotide sequence: TGTGCCAGCAGTTTGAGGGACAGGGTGATCGGTGCAACTAATGAAAAACTGTTTTTT.

With regard to this clonotype: At one boundary the junction diverges from the germline segment, which might be a read error. The chain uses TRBV18 and TRBJ1-4, with D possibly matching TRBD1 (6 bases). The CDR3 runs to 14 residues. Germline values: CDR1 KGHSH, CDR2 LQKENI. CDR3 loop: CASSPQGRHEKLFF. The CDR3 bases are TGTGCCAGCTCCCCACAGGGTCGGCATGAAAAACTGTTTTTT.

This clonotype was counted many times. The chain employs TRBV6-6 and TRBJ2-1, with 11 bases lining up with TRBD1. The V segment lost 5 bases and the J segment 4 bases; nucleotides outside the gene matches: 7. Germline V gene lookup returns CDR1 MNHNY and CDR2 SVGAGI (reference sequence). This CDR3 is 16 amino acids long. This CDR3 is CASSPMDRGLYNEQFF. CDR3 coding DNA: TGTGCCAGCAGTCCCATGGACAGGGGGCTATACAATGAGCAGTTCTTC.

The chain couples TRBV20-1 to TRBJ1-3; possible D gene TRBD1, 5 bases. The CDR3 consists of 15 residues. Per germline, CDR1 DFQATT and CDR2 SNEGSKA (reference sequence). Trimming pared 1 base from V and 5 bases from J, leaving 15 bases between. CDR3 sequence: CSARGDARLRNTIYF. The CDR3 nucleotides are TGCAGTGCTAGAGGGGACGCTCGACTGAGAAACACCATATATTTT.

This clonotype came up a few times. The chain links TRBV7-2 to TRBJ1-2, with D unresolved. From germline, CDR1 is SGHTA and CDR2 FQGNSA. The CDR3 totals 16 residues. V was shortened by 4 bases and J by 5 bases, with 20 bases between the two germline ends. The CDR3 nucleotides are TGTGCCAGCAGCTCCGATTTTGAGGCTCCCCAGTATGGCTACACCTTC. Its protein is CASSSDFEAPQYGYTF. Variable domain in full (rest from reference TRBV7-2 and TRBJ1-2): GAGVSQSPSNKVTEKGKDVELRCDPISGHTALYWYRQSLGQGLEFLIYFQGNSAPDKSGLPSDRFSAERTGGSVSTLTIQRTQQEDSAVYLCASSSDFEAPQYGYTFGSGTRLTVV.

This clonotype appeared many times. This rearrangement joins TRBV7-2 to TRBJ2-3; D is unclear. The germline gives CDR1 SGHTA, CDR2 FQGNSA. The CDR3 is made up of 13 amino acids. With 0 bases removed from V and 6 bases from J, the gap between germline ends came to 7 bases. CDR3 DNA: TGTGCCAGCAGCTTAGCTAGGGTTGATACGCAGTATTTT. Protein product: CASSLARVDTQYF.

This sequence joins TRBV29-1 and TRBJ1-1, with TRBD1 identical over 9 bases. The V and J ends lost 1 base and 5 bases, in that order; junction bases with no gene match: 14. CDR1 is SQVTM, CDR2 ANQGSEA, per germline. The CDR3 extends over 17 amino acids. CDR3 sequence (DNA): TGCAGCGTTGAAGGACTAGCCGGGACAGGGAAGGAGACTGAAGCTTTCTTT. As protein: CSVEGLAGTGKETEAFF. Supplemented by reference TRBV29-1 and TRBJ1-1, the full variable domain reads SAVISQKPSRDICQRGTSLTIQCQVDSQVTMMFWYRQQPGQSLTLIATANQGSEATYESGFVIDKFPISRPNLTFSTLTVSNMSPEDSSIYLCSVEGLAGTGKETEAFFGQGTRLTVV.

The chain uses TRBV6-5 and TRBJ1-1; D not certain. Germline V gene data show CDR1 as MNHEY and CDR2 as SVGAGI. V was pared by 6 bases and J by 0 bases, with 11 bases between. This CDR3 has 14 residues. This CDR3 is CASSRQRMNTEAFF. For the CDR3, the DNA is TGTGCCAGCAGCCGTCAGCGTATGAACACTGAAGCTTTCTTT.

This clonotype occurred many times. The gene calls are TRBV7-2 and TRBJ2-7, with D uncertain. The CDR3 spans 13 residues. Between the trimmed V and J ends, which lost 0 bases and 0 bases, there was a span of 3 bases. Germline V gene data show CDR1 as SGHTA and CDR2 as FQGNSA. The CDR3 DNA follows: TGTGCCAGCAGCTTAGCAGGCTCCTACGAGCAGTACTTC. It encodes CASSLAGSYEQYF.

This clonotype has just a few counts. The chain joins TRBV14 to TRBJ2-5, with D uncertain. This CDR3 has 14 amino acids. Per the germline V gene, CDR1 is SGHDN and CDR2 is FVKESK. The V end lost 2 bases, the J end lost 4 bases, and 11 bases lay between the germline ends. The CDR3 bases are TGTGCCAGCAGCCAATCGGACCTAGGAGAGACCCAGTACTTC. It translates to CASSQSDLGETQYF.

The chain employs TRBV20-1 and TRBJ2-1; the D is unclear. The germline V gene encodes CDR1 DFQATT and CDR2 SNEGSKA (reference sequence). The CDR3 has 13 amino acids. The V and J ends lost 3 bases and 0 bases respectively, with 6 bases between them. CDR3 in amino acids: CSARTGSYNEQFF. The CDR3 DNA reads TGCAGTGCTAGGACGGGCTCCTACAATGAGCAGTTCTTC.

There are a few counts of this clonotype. This chain uses TRBV29-1 with TRBJ2-2; D gene uncertain. The CDR3 contains 11 residues. The germline gives CDR1 SQVTM, CDR2 ANQGSEA. Trimming removed 7 bases from V and 3 bases from J, with 6 bases in between. The CDR3 bases are TGCAGCGCCCAGCACACCGGGGAGCTGTTTTTT. Translating it yields CSAQHTGELFF.

This clonotype has more than one count but fewer than ten. The chain uses TRBV12-3 or TRBV12-4 and TRBJ2-1; the D is unclear. V shed 6 bases and J shed 9 bases, with 9 bases lying between them. The CDR3 extends over 11 amino acids. This CDR3 is CASRKIVEQFF. The CDR3 nucleotides are TGTGCCAGCAGAAAGATCGTTGAGCAGTTCTTC.